This is a list of T cell receptor beta chains from one sample in a study of cytomegalovirus exposure and HLA in healthy donors. Clones were sequenced by immunoSEQ multiplex PCR, and TCRdb holds only the in-frame ones, with some missing. The repertoire holds more than 110,000 clones, with around 84% as singletons. Sequenced material: PBMCs. These receptors came from a man in his fifties in good health and CMV-seronegative. The CDR3 runs from the conserved cysteine through the conserved F or W. Fields, in order: D gene, J gene, clone size, V gene, CDR3 protein, CDR3 DNA. The D gene is left open where the match is weak. Some rows have no size entry. The others give once, few or many, or a class for an expanded clone.

TRBD1,TRBJ1-1,-,TRBV30,CAWEPGQGTTEAFF,TGTGCCTGGGAACCGGGACAGGGGACGACTGAAGCTTTCTTT
TRBD1,TRBJ2-7,-,TRBV7-8,CASSPRDRGQEQYF,TGTGCCAGCAGCCCTCGGGACAGGGGGCAGGAGCAGTACTTC
-,TRBJ1-4,-,TRBV19,CASSRTGRDEKLFF,TGTGCCAGTTCTAGGACCGGGAGGGATGAAAAACTGTTTTTT
-,TRBJ2-2,-,TRBV5-1,CASSLVQANTGELFF,TGCGCCAGCAGCTTAGTGCAGGCCAACACCGGGGAGCTGTTTTTT
TRBD1,TRBJ2-7,-,TRBV2,CASSEALRAGGKYEQYF,TGTGCCAGCAGTGAAGCGCTTCGGGCAGGGGGAAAGTACGAGCAGTACTTC
-,TRBJ2-5,-,TRBV7-7,CASSLGGASEAETQYF,TGTGCCAGCAGCTTAGGTGGGGCTAGCGAAGCGGAGACCCAGTACTTC
-,TRBJ2-3,-,TRBV7-3,CASSLQRGSDTQYF,TGTGCCAGCAGCTTACAGAGGGGGTCAGATACGCAGTATTTT
TRBD1,TRBJ1-4,once,TRBV6-1,CASSEIHSGQGTIPTNEKLFF,TGTGCCAGCAGTGAAATCCACTCGGGACAGGGGACGATACCAACTAATGAAAAACTGTTTTTT
TRBD2,TRBJ2-1,-,TRBV19,CASSIVASGSYNEQFF,TGTGCCAGTAGTATAGTAGCTAGCGGGAGCTACAATGAGCAGTTCTTC
TRBD1,TRBJ2-2,-,TRBV2,CASRRRGDRYTGELFF,TGTGCCAGCAGACGTCGAGGGGACAGGTACACCGGGGAGCTGTTTTTT
TRBD1,TRBJ2-5,-,TRBV5-1,CASSLGQGYQETQYF,TGCGCCAGCAGCTTGGGACAGGGGTACCAAGAGACCCAGTACTTC
-,TRBJ1-1,-,TRBV2,CASSRATGRTTEAFF,TGTGCCAGCAGCCGAGCTACAGGGAGAACGACTGAAGCTTTCTTT
TRBD1,TRBJ2-7,-,TRBV6-5,CASSRDRSSYEQYF,TGTGCCAGCAGTCGGGACAGGAGCTCCTACGAGCAGTACTTC
-,TRBJ2-1,-,TRBV7-2,CASSSGIGVNEQFF,TGTGCCAGCAGCTCAGGTATAGGGGTGAATGAGCAGTTCTTC
TRBD1,TRBJ2-7,-,TRBV11-2,CASSLDLGTGLLPLRYEQYF,TGTGCCAGCAGCTTAGATCTCGGGACAGGACTTCTCCCCCTCCGTTACGAGCAGTACTTC
TRBD1,TRBJ2-5,few,TRBV7-3,CASSRGTGGGGETQYF,TGTGCCAGCAGCCGGGGGACAGGGGGAGGCGGGGAGACCCAGTACTTC
-,TRBJ1-2,-,TRBV19,CASSTPGGAYGYTF,TGTGCCAGTAGTACCCCGGGGGGCGCTTATGGCTACACCTTC
-,TRBJ2-7,-,TRBV28,CASSSAGGPHYEQYF,TGTGCCAGCAGCTCTGCCGGGGGGCCGCACTACGAGCAGTACTTC
TRBD1,TRBJ1-1,-,TRBV18,CASSYGTGTGEAFF,TGTGCCAGCTCGTACGGGACAGGGACCGGGGAAGCTTTCTTT
-,TRBJ1-2,-,TRBV28,CASSLRANYGYTF,TGTGCCAGCAGCTTAAGAGCTAACTATGGCTACACCTTC
-,TRBJ2-1,few,TRBV7-9,CASSEDRFVYLGNEQFF,TGTGCCAGCAGCGAAGACAGGTTCGTGTATCTAGGCAATGAGCAGTTCTTC
-,TRBJ1-5,-,TRBV5-1,CASSLDSHSNQPQHF,TGCGCCAGCAGCTTGGACTCTCATAGCAATCAGCCCCAGCATTTT
-,TRBJ1-2,-,TRBV11-2,CASSSSGGYTF,TGTGCCAGCAGCTCCAGCGGTGGCTACACCTTC
-,TRBJ2-5,-,TRBV18,CASTTRAAETQYF,TGTGCCAGCACCACCAGAGCGGCGGAGACCCAGTACTTC
-,TRBJ1-5,-,TRBV27,CASSFGGSNQPQHF,TGTGCCAGCAGTTTTGGAGGGAGCAATCAGCCCCAGCATTTT
TRBD1,TRBJ1-6,-,TRBV5-8,CASSLQGSSYNSPLHF,TGTGCCAGCAGTTTACAGGGGAGCTCCTATAATTCACCCCTCCACTTT
TRBD1,TRBJ1-1,few,TRBV7-2,CASRLGTGGEAFF,TGTGCCAGCAGACTTGGGACAGGGGGTGAAGCTTTCTTT
-,TRBJ2-1,-,TRBV7-9,CASSPAPDRHLYNEQFF,TGTGCCAGCAGCCCAGCCCCGGACAGACACCTCTACAATGAGCAGTTCTTC
-,TRBJ1-2,few,TRBV11-3,CASSRDPTGTYGYTF,TGTGCCAGCAGTCGCGACCCAACAGGTACCTATGGCTACACCTTC
-,TRBJ2-7,-,TRBV19,CASSMNSDSYNYEQYF,TGTGCCAGTAGTATGAACTCCGACAGTTATAATTACGAGCAGTACTTC
TRBD2,TRBJ2-5,few,TRBV30,CAWSTSGGFTETQYF,TGTGCCTGGAGTACTAGCGGGGGGTTTACAGAGACCCAGTACTTC
-,TRBJ2-5,-,TRBV4-1,CASSQGTEETQYF,TGCGCCAGCAGCCAAGGGACAGAAGAGACCCAGTACTTC
TRBD2,TRBJ2-3,-,TRBV5-1,CASSTGLATSTDTQYF,TGCGCCAGCAGCACCGGACTAGCGACCAGCACAGATACGCAGTATTTT
TRBD2,TRBJ2-1,-,TRBV7-2,CASSALAGGQNEQFF,TGTGCCAGCAGCGCTCTAGCGGGGGGCCAAAATGAGCAGTTCTTC
TRBD1,TRBJ2-7,-,TRBV6-5,CASSPSGQGSGEQYF,TGTGCCAGCAGTCCCTCGGGACAGGGCTCTGGGGAGCAGTACTTC
-,TRBJ2-5,-,TRBV7-2,CASNRPGETQYF,TGTGCCAGCAATAGACCGGGGGAGACCCAGTACTTC